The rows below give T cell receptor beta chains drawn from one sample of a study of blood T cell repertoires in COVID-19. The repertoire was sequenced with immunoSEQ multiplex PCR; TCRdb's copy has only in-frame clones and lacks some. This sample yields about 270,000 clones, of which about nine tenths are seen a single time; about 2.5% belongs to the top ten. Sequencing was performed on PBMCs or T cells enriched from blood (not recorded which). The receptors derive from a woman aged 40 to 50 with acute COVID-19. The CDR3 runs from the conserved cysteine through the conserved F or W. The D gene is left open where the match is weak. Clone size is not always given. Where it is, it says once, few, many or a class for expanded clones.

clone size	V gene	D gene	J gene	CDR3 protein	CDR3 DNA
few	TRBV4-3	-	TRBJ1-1	CASSQDAGETEDTEAFF	TGCGCCAGCAGCCAAGACGCAGGGGAGACTGAGGACACTGAAGCTTTCTTT
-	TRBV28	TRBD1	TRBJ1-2	CASSSRDRGVQGYTF	TGTGCCAGCAGTTCCCGGGACAGGGGAGTCCAGGGCTACACCTTC
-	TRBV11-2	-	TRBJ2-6	CASSLDWGQTSGANVLTF	TGTGCCAGCAGCTTAGATTGGGGGCAGACCTCTGGGGCCAACGTCCTGACTTTC
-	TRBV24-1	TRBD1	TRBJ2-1	CATSDLGQGYNEQFF	TGTGCCACCAGTGATCTGGGACAGGGTTACAATGAGCAGTTCTTC
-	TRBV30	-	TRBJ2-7	CAWSRSNRYEQYF	TGTGCCTGGAGTCGTAGCAACCGCTACGAGCAGTACTTC
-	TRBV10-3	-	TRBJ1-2	CAISESGNGYGYTF	TGTGCCATCAGTGAATCGGGGAATGGGTATGGCTACACCTTC
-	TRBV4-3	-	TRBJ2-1	CASSQDNARIVNEQFF	TGCGCCAGCAGCCAAGATAACGCTAGGATTGTAAATGAGCAGTTCTTC
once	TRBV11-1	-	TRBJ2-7	CASGSGGHQQYF	TGTGCCAGCGGGTCCGGAGGCCACCAGCAGTACTTC
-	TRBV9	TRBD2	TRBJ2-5	CASSVASGGTTQYF	TGTGCCAGCAGCGTAGCTAGCGGGGGAACGACCCAGTACTTC
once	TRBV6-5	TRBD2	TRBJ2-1	CASSSGTSGSYNEQFF	TGTGCCAGCAGTTCCGGGACTAGCGGGAGTTACAATGAGCAGTTCTTC